This T cell receptor beta chain derives from a study of blood T cell repertoires in COVID-19. Across the study: T cells, B-cell-depleted T cells, or PBMCs supplied cDNA or gDNA.

Germline V gives CDR1 MDHEN, CDR2 SYDVKM. V trimming: 7 bases; J trimming: 6 bases; junction bases outside the gene matches: 10. The length of the CDR3 is 15 residues. The data were produced by immunoSEQ multiplex PCR, yet TCRdb's version contains in-frame clones alone and is incomplete. Of around 260,000 clones listed, 85% to 90% are singletons. The sequenced sample was peripheral blood. The clonotype was recovered from a human donor in a cohort sampled during active COVID-19. The chain combines TRBV28 with TRBJ1-4; 8 bases match TRBD1. The CDR3 DNA sequence: TGTGCCAGCAAGGCAGGGGGCCCGAGGGATGAAAAACTGTTTTTT. Translating it yields CASKAGGPRDEKLFF.